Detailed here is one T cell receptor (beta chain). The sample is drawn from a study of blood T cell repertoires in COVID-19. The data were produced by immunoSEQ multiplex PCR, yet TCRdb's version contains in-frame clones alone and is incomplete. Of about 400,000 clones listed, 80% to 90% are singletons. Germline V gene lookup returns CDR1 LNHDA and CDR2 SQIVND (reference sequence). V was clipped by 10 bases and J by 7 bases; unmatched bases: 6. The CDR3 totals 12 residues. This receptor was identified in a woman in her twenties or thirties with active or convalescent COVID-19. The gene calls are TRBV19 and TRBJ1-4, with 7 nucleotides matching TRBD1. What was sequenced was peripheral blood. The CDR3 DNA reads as TGTGCCACCCGACAGGGCCCTGAAAAACTGTTTTTT. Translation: CATRQGPEKLFF.